This T cell receptor (beta chain) was found in a study of blood T cell repertoires in COVID-19. Trimming left V 1 base short and J 8 bases short, with 6 bases between. The CDR3 covers 12 residues. Germline CDR1 and CDR2: SNHLY and FYNNEI. The table came from immunoSEQ multiplex PCR; TCRdb's copy has only in-frame clones and leaves some out. The data contain about 120,000 clones, about 85% of them singletons. Seattle's cohort entered during active infection and was followed longitudinally. This clonotype originated in an older woman with COVID-19, enrolled during active disease. This rearrangement joins TRBV2 to TRBJ2-1; D not certain. The specimen was peripheral blood. CDR3 amino acids: CASSEVWHEQFF. The CDR3 DNA is TGTGCCAGCAGTGAAGTCTGGCATGAGCAGTTCTTC.